Sequencing of this T cell receptor (beta chain) was carried out in a study of shared clonotypes between healthy human individuals. Study-wide background: CD4 naive and CD4 memory each took three plates per donor, while CD8 naive took two and CD8 memory one.

The table came from immunoSEQ multiplex PCR; TCRdb's copy has only in-frame clones and leaves some out. The table includes around 2,000,000 clones, 95% detected once. Looked up from germline, CDR1 is ENHRY and CDR2 is SYGVKD. The CDR3 is made up of 14 amino acids. Between the trimmed V and J ends, which lost 6 bases and 7 bases, there was a span of 19 bases. This chain joins TRBV10-3 and TRBJ2-7, with D perhaps TRBD2 (6 bases). The sample consisted of naive CD4+ T cells sorted from blood. The subset here: CD45RA+ positively selected. This receptor was taken from a man aged 18 to 30 in good health. CDR3 protein: CAIRSLAENLEQYF. The CDR3 nucleotides read TGTGCCATCAGGTCTTTAGCGGAGAACCTGGAGCAGTACTTC.